The T cell receptor (beta chain) described here comes from a study of blood T cell repertoires in COVID-19. The wider study: The cDNA or gDNA used as material had been derived from T cells, B-cell-depleted T cells, or PBMCs.

The ends were cut back, 0 bases at V and 3 bases at J, with 14 bases in the middle. The CDR3 totals 16 residues. Germline values: CDR1 MNHEY, CDR2 SVGEGT. Clones were read by immunoSEQ multiplex PCR, and TCRdb kept only the in-frame ones, dropping some. Found here are 60,000 to 80,000 clones, approximately 84% of them singletons; the top ten hold 8.5% to 10%. The sequence was collected from a man in his forties or fifties with active COVID-19. The sample was peripheral blood. The V call is TRBV6-2 or TRBV6-3, the J call TRBJ1-1, with unresolved D. CDR3 loop: CASSYSGGPGHTEAFF. For the CDR3, the DNA is TGTGCCAGCAGTTACTCAGGTGGGCCCGGCCACACTGAAGCTTTCTTT.